One sample yielded the 31 T cell receptor beta chains listed below, sequenced in a study of T cells in Graves' hyperthyroidism and ophthalmopathy. There were TCR beta CDR3 regions amplified from RNA transcripts. During a first-round RT-PCR of the TCR CDR3, the HTBI primer set was used. Each CDR3 protein is one row after TCRdb ran MiXCR on the multiplex PCR reads. The data show under 350,000 distinct CDR3 sequences, more than 15% seen once. The sequencing input was blood. The source is a woman aged 55-75 years with Graves' ophthalmopathy.

This clonotype was recorded many times. V is TRBV28 and J is TRBJ2-1; 8 bases align to TRBD1. The J segment lost 12 bases and the V segment lost 4 bases, leaving 8 bases of the junction unmatched. There are 13 residues in the CDR3. CDR1 is MDHEN and CDR2 is SYDVKM in the germline V gene. DNA of the CDR3: TGTGCCAGCAGTTCCATACAGGGGGAAGGGCAGTTCTTC. This encodes CASSSIQGEGQFF.

Ten or more counts support this clonotype. The chain recombines TRBV12-3 or TRBV12-4 with TRBJ1-1, with D uncertain. Deletions cut 4 bases from V and 9 bases from J, with 18 bases between. The CDR3 has 14 residues. DNA of the CDR3: TGTGCCAGCAGTTACGACACAATCCTTCCCAAAGCTTTCTTT. The encoded protein is CASSYDTILPKAFF.

Ten or more counts support this clonotype. The chain combines TRBV7-3 with TRBJ2-7; D unresolved. The CDR3 has 14 amino acids. In germline, CDR1 is SGHTA, CDR2 FQGTGA. V lost 0 bases to trimming and J lost 0 bases, with 6 bases between them. CDR3 coding DNA: TGTGCCAGCAGCTTAACAAGCGACTCCTACGAGCAGTACTTC. This gives the protein CASSLTSDSYEQYF. The entire variable domain, with the rest obtained from reference TRBV7-3 and TRBJ2-7, is as follows: GAGVSQTPSNKVTEKGKYVELRCDPISGHTALYWYRQSLGQGPEFLIYFQGTGAADDSGLPNDRFFAVRPEGSVSTLKIQRTERGDSAVYLCASSLTSDSYEQYFGPGTRLTVT.

Many counts were recorded for this clonotype. Here the CDR3 DNA reads TGTGCCAGCAGCTTGTACGGACGGGACACTGAAGCTTTCTTT. Its protein product is CASSLYGRDTEAFF. V gene TRBV7-2 combines with J gene TRBJ1-1; no clear D. Germline V gives CDR1 SGHTA, CDR2 FQGNSA. This CDR3 region has 14 residues. The V and J ends lost 3 bases and 3 bases respectively, with 11 bases between them.

There are many counts of this clonotype. The genes are TRBV4-1 and TRBJ2-1; D possibly matches TRBD1 or TRBD2 (5 bases each). The CDR3 loop spans 16 amino acids. Between the trimmed V and J ends, which lost 1 base and 2 bases, there was a span of 12 bases. CDR1 is MGHRA and CDR2 is YSYEKL in the germline V gene. CDR3 nucleotide sequence: TGCGCCAGCAGCCAAGCCCCAGGGAGCACCTACAATGAGCAGTTCTTC. Translation gives CASSQAPGSTYNEQFF.

This clonotype was picked up many times. The rearrangement links TRBV7-9 to TRBJ2-1; D is unresolved. Germline assignment: CDR1 SEHNR and CDR2 FQNEAQ (reference sequence). The V and J ends lost 5 bases and 4 bases respectively, with 15 bases between them. This CDR3 comprises 15 residues. This CDR3 reads CASSPRSTGYNEQFF. The CDR3 nucleotides are TGTGCCAGCAGCCCGAGGTCGACTGGATACAATGAGCAGTTCTTC.

The chain couples TRBV25-1 to TRBJ1-2; TRBD1 agrees at 9 bases. Germline CDR1 MGHDK, CDR2 SYGVNS. The ends lost 8 bases at V and 8 bases at J; junction bases unmatched: 12. There are 14 residues in the CDR3. CDR3: CASYGQQGAQGYTF. The CDR3 nucleotides read TGTGCCAGCTACGGACAACAGGGGGCACAGGGCTACACCTTC.

The V and J genes are TRBV19 and TRBJ2-7; TRBD2 might be the D (5 bases). From germline, CDR1 is LNHDA and CDR2 SQIVND (reference sequence). The V gene lost 6 bases and the J gene lost 4 bases, with 19 bases spanning the gap. The length of the CDR3 is 15 residues. The CDR3 DNA follows: TGTGCCAGTAGCGGTTCGCGGGCGGTGGTGTACGAGCAGTACTTC. Encoded protein: CASSGSRAVVYEQYF.

This clonotype was seen ten or more times. The genes are TRBV5-8 and TRBJ1-2; D gene uncertain. Germline CDR1 SGHTS, CDR2 YDEGEE. V was clipped by 0 bases and J by 2 bases, with 8 bases between them. The CDR3 length is 14 residues. The CDR3: CASSLGPRNYGYTF. The DNA of the CDR3 is TGTGCCAGCAGCTTGGGCCCCAGGAACTATGGCTACACCTTC.

This clonotype has a count of ten or more. This sequence joins TRBV3-1 and TRBJ1-1, with D perhaps matching TRBD1 (6 bases). The CDR3 length is 17 residues. Trimming removed 5 bases from V and 4 bases from J, with 23 bases in between. The germline gives CDR1 LGHDT, CDR2 YNNKEL (reference sequence). The CDR3 DNA sequence: TGTGCCAGCAGCTCGCTCTGGGCAGGGGAAGGTTCCACTGAAGCTTTCTTT. This translates into CASSSLWAGEGSTEAFF. The whole variable domain, filled in from reference TRBV3-1 and TRBJ1-1, reads DTAVSQTPKYLVTQMGNDKSIKCEQNLGHDTMYWYKQDSKKFLKIMFSYNNKELIINETVPNRFSPKSPDKAHLNLHINSLELGDSAVYFCASSSLWAGEGSTEAFFGQGTRLTVV.

This clonotype has a count of ten or more. The CDR3 region has the DNA TGTGCCAGCAGTTTCTGGCAGGGCTTTTCCTACGAGCAGTACTTC. Encoded protein: CASSFWQGFSYEQYF. The chain carries TRBV28 and TRBJ2-7; D is possibly TRBD1 (5 bases). The length of the CDR3 is 15 residues. Germline CDR1 and CDR2: MDHEN and SYDVKM. Trimming removed 3 bases at V and 1 base at J, with 13 bases between.

This clonotype was seen many times. CDR3 region: CASNRYSGNTIYF. The CDR3 DNA sequence: TGTGCCAGCAACAGGTACTCTGGAAACACCATATATTTT. The V call is TRBV12-3 or TRBV12-4, the J call TRBJ1-3; D possibly corresponds to TRBD1 (5 bases). The CDR3 is 13 amino acids. The V end lost 7 bases, the J end lost 0 bases, and 7 bases lay between the germline ends.

There are many counts of this clonotype. The V call is TRBV28, the J call TRBJ2-1; 9 bases fit TRBD1. The CDR3 extends over 15 amino acids. J was trimmed by 4 bases and V by 5 bases; bases with no gene match: 6. In germline, CDR1 is MDHEN, CDR2 SYDVKM. CDR3 loop: CASSRTGVRYNEQFF. The CDR3 DNA sequence: TGTGCCAGCAGTCGGACAGGGGTAAGGTACAATGAGCAGTTCTTC.

CDR3 sequence (DNA): TGTGCCAGCAGCTTGGTTGGCGGGAGGTACAATGAGCAGTTCTTC. This codes for CASSLVGGRYNEQFF. The chain combines TRBV5-4 with TRBJ2-1, with 8 bases aligning to TRBD2. The CDR3 is made up of 15 amino acids. The germline V gene encodes CDR1 SGHNT and CDR2 YYREEE (reference sequence). V shed 0 bases, J shed 4 bases, and the junction held 3 bases outside the gene matches.

This clonotype was detected ten times or more. The genes are TRBV7-9 and TRBJ2-3, with TRBD1 as a possible D gene (5 bases). Germline values: CDR1 SEHNR, CDR2 FQNEAQ (reference sequence). The length of the CDR3 is 14 residues. The germline V and J ends were trimmed by 6 bases and 2 bases, with 12 bases remaining between them. The CDR3 DNA reads as TGTGCCAGCAGTTACATCAGGGACACAGATACGCAGTATTTT. Its translation: CASSYIRDTDTQYF.

The chain uses TRBV20-1 and TRBJ2-5; 12 bases are shared with TRBD1. The CDR3 extends over 15 amino acids. The trim removed 5 bases at V and 5 bases at J, leaving 9 bases unmatched. Looked up from germline, CDR1 is DFQATT and CDR2 is SNEGSKA (reference sequence). The chain's CDR3 is CSAPPGQGAGETQYF. CDR3 DNA sequence: TGCAGTGCTCCACCGGGACAGGGGGCCGGGGAGACCCAGTACTTC.

This clonotype occurred many times. The CDR3, as DNA: TGTGCCAGCAGCTTAGCACAGCGAGGGCAGGGCGGTGAAGCTTTCTTT. It yields the protein CASSLAQRGQGGEAFF. The V gene is TRBV11-1, the J gene TRBJ1-1, with D possibly matching TRBD1 (5 bases). V shed 0 bases and J shed 7 bases, with 18 bases lying between them. Germline assignment: CDR1 SGHAT and CDR2 FQDESV (reference sequence). CDR3 size: 16 residues.

This clonotype was seen at least ten times. The chain uses TRBV27 and TRBJ2-3; 7 bases match TRBD1. J was trimmed by 1 base and V by 7 bases; bases with no gene match: 2. The CDR3 runs 13 residues. Looked up from germline, CDR1 is MNHEY and CDR2 is SMNVEV (reference sequence). The CDR3 protein is CASIDRGTDTQYF. In DNA, the CDR3 is TGTGCCAGCATCGACAGGGGCACAGATACGCAGTATTTT.

This clonotype was detected a few times. This chain links TRBV20-1 with TRBJ1-5, with D tentatively TRBD1 (5 bases). CDR3 length: 16 residues. Per the germline V gene, CDR1 is DFQATT and CDR2 is SNEGSKA (reference sequence). CDR3 region: CSVVPGSLNSNQPQHF. The CDR3 coding sequence is TGCAGCGTTGTACCAGGGTCCCTAAATAGCAATCAGCCCCAGCATTTT.

This clonotype has a count of ten or more. The chain combines TRBV5-1 with TRBJ2-4, with 7 bases aligning to TRBD1. Per germline, CDR1 SGHRS and CDR2 YFSETQ. The CDR3 is 15 amino acids. Trimming removed 4 bases from V and 8 bases from J; junction bases left unmatched: 12. As DNA, the CDR3 is TGCGCCAGCAGCCAGGGGGACCCCAGGGTGGACATTCAGTACTTC. It encodes CASSQGDPRVDIQYF.

V usage is TRBV2 and J usage is TRBJ2-3; 7 bases map to TRBD1. Per the germline V gene, CDR1 is SNHLY and CDR2 is FYNNEI. This CDR3 comprises 13 residues. The V gene end was trimmed by 11 bases and the J gene end by 5 bases; junction bases not matched to a gene: 10. The CDR3 bases are TGTGCCGGCGGTCGACAGGGTGTAGATACGCAGTATTTT. It specifies CAGGRQGVDTQYF. Using reference TRBV2 and TRBJ2-3 for the parts outside the CDR3, the full variable domain is EPEVTQTPSHQVTQMGQEVILRCVPISNHLYFYWYRQILGQKVEFLVSFYNNEISEKSEIFDDQFSVERPDGSNFTLKIRSTKLEDSAMYFCAGGRQGVDTQYFGPGTRLTVL.

This clonotype was counted many times. The gene calls are TRBV2 and TRBJ2-5, with a possible D match to TRBD1 (6 bases). The germline V gene encodes CDR1 SNHLY and CDR2 FYNNEI. The CDR3 contains 15 residues. V was pared by 6 bases and J by 4 bases, with 18 bases between. As DNA, the CDR3 is TGTGCCAGCAGCATCCAGGGGATGGCAGGAGAGACCCAGTACTTC. It codes for CASSIQGMAGETQYF. The whole variable domain, filled in from reference TRBV2 and TRBJ2-5, reads EPEVTQTPSHQVTQMGQEVILRCVPISNHLYFYWYRQILGQKVEFLVSFYNNEISEKSEIFDDQFSVERPDGSNFTLKIRSTKLEDSAMYFCASSIQGMAGETQYFGPGTRLLVL.

This clonotype was observed many times. V gene TRBV2 combines with J gene TRBJ2-1; TRBD1 matches 12 bases. The CDR3 covers 14 residues. V lost 8 bases and J lost 8; bases outside the gene matches: 7. Germline CDR1 SNHLY, CDR2 FYNNEI. The CDR3 nucleotides are TGTGCCAGCCTCGGGGGGACAGGGGGCTATGAGCAGTTCTTC. The encoded protein is CASLGGTGGYEQFF.

This clonotype was detected ten times or more. This chain uses TRBV6-1 with TRBJ1-1, with D tentatively TRBD1 (5 bases). The V and J ends lost 6 bases and 6 bases respectively, with 23 bases between them. This CDR3 spans 16 amino acids. Per the germline V gene, CDR1 is MNHNS and CDR2 is SASEGT. CDR3 coding DNA: TGTGCCAGCAGCCCACGGAGGGTTGAAAGAGGGGCTGAAGCTTTCTTT. Its translation: CASSPRRVERGAEAFF.

This rearrangement joins TRBV5-6 to TRBJ1-4; D is ambiguous. Trimming took off 0 bases at V and 8 bases at J, with 8 bases between the two ends. This CDR3 contains 13 residues. Germline V gene lookup returns CDR1 SGHDT and CDR2 YYEEEE. The CDR3 here is CASSLASSEKLFF. The CDR3, as DNA: TGTGCCAGCAGCTTGGCTTCCTCCGAAAAACTGTTTTTT. Full variable domain (missing parts from reference TRBV5-6 and TRBJ1-4): DAGVTQSPTHLIKTRGQQVTLRCSPKSGHDTVSWYQQALGQGPQFIFQYYEEEERQRGNFPDRFSGHQFPNYSSELNVNALLLGDSALYLCASSLASSEKLFFGSGTQLSVL.

This clonotype has at least ten counts. This chain uses TRBV3-1 with TRBJ2-7; 9 nucleotides line up with TRBD2. Per germline, CDR1 LGHDT and CDR2 YNNKEL (reference sequence). The length of the CDR3 is 15 residues. The J segment lost 2 bases and the V segment lost 4 bases, leaving 6 bases of the junction unmatched. In DNA form, the CDR3 reads TGTGCCAGCAGCCTCAGACTAGCGGAGGCCTACGAGCAGTACTTC. This encodes CASSLRLAEAYEQYF.

V gene TRBV18 combines with J gene TRBJ2-3, with 7 nucleotides matching TRBD1. CDR1 KGHSH and CDR2 LQKENI come from the germline V gene. The CDR3 has 15 residues. Trimming at V came to 2 bases and at J to 2 bases, leaving 4 bases not matched to a gene. The chain's CDR3 is CASSPRTGATDTQYF. DNA of the CDR3: TGTGCCAGCTCACCAAGAACAGGGGCCACAGATACGCAGTATTTT.

This clonotype showed up many times. The chain links TRBV27 to TRBJ2-7; TRBD2 agrees at 8 bases. The CDR3 loop spans 15 amino acids. Trimming took 3 bases from V and 2 from J; bases not matched to a gene: 6. The germline gives CDR1 MNHEY, CDR2 SMNVEV (reference sequence). CDR3 in DNA: TGTGCCAGCAGTTTGAGAAGCGGGAGAGCCTACGAGCAGTACTTC. Translating it yields CASSLRSGRAYEQYF.

This clonotype has ten or more counts. V gene TRBV9 combines with J gene TRBJ1-3; 7 positions match TRBD1. Germline CDR1 is SGDLS and CDR2 is YYNGEE. V lost 0 bases, J lost 2 bases, and 2 bases stayed unmatched. The CDR3 is 15 amino acids. The CDR3 bases are TGTGCCAGCAGCGTAGGCACAGGGGCTGGAAACACCATATATTTT. This codes for CASSVGTGAGNTIYF.

The chain joins TRBV27 to TRBJ1-6; D ambiguous. The germline gives CDR1 MNHEY, CDR2 SMNVEV (reference sequence). The V end was cut by 2 bases, the J end by 0 bases, with 14 bases between. CDR3 size: 18 residues. The chain's CDR3 is CASSLGLHSSSYNSPLHF. In nucleotides, the CDR3 is TGTGCCAGCAGTTTAGGGTTGCATTCGAGCTCCTATAATTCACCCCTCCACTTT.

The chain combines TRBV4-1 with TRBJ2-1, with no clear D. Per germline, CDR1 MGHRA and CDR2 YSYEKL. There are 15 residues in the CDR3. V gave up 1 base and J gave up 1 base, with 8 bases separating them. The CDR3 region is CASSQVSQSYNEQFF. The CDR3 DNA reads as TGCGCCAGCAGCCAAGTTTCACAATCCTACAATGAGCAGTTCTTC.